The 14 T cell receptor beta chains in this list originate from one sample, sequenced in a study of blood T cell repertoires in COVID-19 (dated by TCRdb to about 2020). Library method: the immunoSEQ multiplex PCR assay. The clones in this table, taken by TCRdb from immuneACCESS, are in-frame only. Not every clone is retained; where verified, under half of the shortfall comes from an unresolved V gene, and the cause of the rest is unknown. Counted in this sample were some 100,000 clones; 85% to 95% of them appeared once. The top ten clones comprise under 7.5% of the sample. The sample comprised peripheral blood. The receptor set was obtained from a woman between 55 and 75 years old with active COVID-19.

The chain recombines TRBV30 with TRBJ2-1; 9 bases are a match to TRBD1. This CDR3 contains 15 residues. Germline trimming cut 2 bases from V and 2 bases from J; bases unmatched to any gene: 4. Germline assignment: CDR1 GTSNPN and CDR2 SVGIG (reference sequence). The CDR3 DNA reads as TGTGCCTGGAGTCCTACAGGGGGCCCCTACAATGAGCAGTTCTTC. Amino acids: CAWSPTGGPYNEQFF.

V is TRBV10-3 and J is TRBJ2-7; D gene ambiguous. Germline-derived CDR1 and CDR2 are ENHRY and SYGVKD. The CDR3 runs to 11 residues. V lost 8 bases to trimming and J lost 4 bases, with 9 bases between them. This CDR3 is CAISSGYEQYF. The CDR3 nucleotides read TGTGCCATCTCCTCCGGGTACGAGCAGTACTTC.

The gene calls are TRBV10-1 and TRBJ1-5; the match to TRBD1 covers 9 bases. V dropped 6 bases and J dropped 5; count of bases not matched to a gene: 2. Germline CDR1 and CDR2: WNHNN and SYGVQD (reference sequence). This CDR3 region has 13 residues. The CDR3 reads CASSDRGDQPQHF. The CDR3 DNA is TGCGCCAGCAGCGACAGGGGGGATCAGCCCCAGCATTTT.

The chain combines TRBV6-5 with TRBJ2-7, with no clear D. The CDR3 has 11 amino acids. Germline-derived CDR1 and CDR2 are MNHEY and SVGAGI. Deletions cut 5 bases from V and 3 bases from J, with 5 bases between. This chain's CDR3 is CASSTVYEQYF. In nucleotides, the CDR3 is TGTGCCAGCAGTACAGTCTACGAGCAGTACTTC.

In the case of this clone: The junction differs from germline at one of its ends, possibly a read error. V and J are TRBV7-7 and TRBJ2-1; TRBD2 is a possible D gene (6 bases). The CDR3 spans 14 residues. In germline, CDR1 is SSHAT, CDR2 FNYEAQ (reference sequence). The CDR3 sequence is CASSLRRGYNEQFF. In DNA form, the CDR3 reads TGTGCTAGCAGCTTACGGCGGGGATACAATGAGCAGTTCTTC.

V gene TRBV11-2 combines with J gene TRBJ1-1; possibly TRBD1 for D (5 bases). Germline lookup yields CDR1 SGHAT and CDR2 FQNNGV. V lost 1 base and J lost 3, with 12 bases in between. The CDR3 covers 15 residues. CDR3 nucleotide sequence: TGTGCCAGCAGCTTAGTCCGGGGGTCGTACACTGAAGCTTTCTTT. It codes for CASSLVRGSYTEAFF.

J is TRBJ2-5 and V is TRBV5-1, with 8 bases identical to TRBD2. This CDR3 is built from 17 residues. CDR1 and CDR2 from the germline V gene are SGHRS and YFSETQ. Trimming cost V 4 bases and J 1 base; bases outside gene matches: 12. The CDR3 spells CASSLRPLAGIQETQYF. In DNA, the CDR3 is TGCGCCAGCAGCCTCAGGCCTCTAGCGGGTATCCAAGAGACCCAGTACTTC. Full variable domain (missing parts from reference TRBV5-1 and TRBJ2-5): KAGVTQTPRYLIKTRGQQVTLSCSPISGHRSVSWYQQTPGQGLQFLFEYFSETQRNKGNFPGRFSGRQFSNSRSEMNVSTLELGDSALYLCASSLRPLAGIQETQYFGPGTRLLVL.

Of note for this clone: Other nucleotide sequences in the sample specify the same CDR3. DNA of the CDR3: TGTGCCAGCAGCCCAAGACTAGCGGGGGGGACCGGGGAGCTGTTTTTT. Its protein is CASSPRLAGGTGELFF. The V gene is TRBV7-2, the J gene TRBJ2-2; 14 bases align to TRBD2. Trimming at V came to 5 bases and at J to 5 bases, leaving 4 bases not matched to a gene. The V gene's germline CDR1 is SGHTA and CDR2 FQGNSA. The CDR3 is 16 residues long.

This clone was picked up one time. The chain couples TRBV28 to TRBJ1-2; D gene uncertain. V lost 4 bases, J lost 9 bases, and 18 bases lay in between. This CDR3 contains 14 residues. In germline, CDR1 is MDHEN, CDR2 SYDVKM. The CDR3 bases are TGTGCCAGCAGTTACCCCGGGGTCCTTGGCAGCTACACCTTC. Its translation: CASSYPGVLGSYTF.

The CDR3 region is CASSGQGYQPQHF. CDR3 DNA sequence: TGTGCCAGCAGCGGACAGGGGTATCAGCCCCAGCATTTT. The rearrangement links TRBV2 to TRBJ1-5, with 9 bases aligning to TRBD1. CDR3 size: 13 residues. CDR1 is SNHLY, CDR2 FYNNEI, per germline. The V gene end was trimmed by 6 bases and the J gene end by 5 bases; junction bases not matched to a gene: 2. Together with reference TRBV2 and TRBJ1-5, the CDR3 gives the full variable domain: EPEVTQTPSHQVTQMGQEVILRCVPISNHLYFYWYRQILGQKVEFLVSFYNNEISEKSEIFDDQFSVERPDGSNFTLKIRSTKLEDSAMYFCASSGQGYQPQHFGDGTRLSIL.

V is TRBV6-6 and J is TRBJ1-4, with TRBD1 identical over 12 bases. The CDR3 extends over 15 amino acids. CDR1 is MNHNY, CDR2 SVGAGI, per germline (reference sequence). The V segment lost 5 bases and the J segment 9 bases; nucleotides outside the gene matches: 7. The CDR3 DNA sequence: TGTGCCAGCAGTGCCCCCGGGACAGGGGGCCAAAAACTGTTTTTT. It codes for CASSAPGTGGQKLFF.

The chain uses TRBV9 and TRBJ2-7; 10 positions match TRBD2. This CDR3 contains 15 residues. Germline CDR1 reads SGDLS; CDR2 reads YYNGEE. J was trimmed by 2 bases and V by 0 bases; bases with no gene match: 2. CDR3 bases: TGTGCCAGCAGCGTAGCTAGCGGGGGTACCTACGAGCAGTACTTC. As protein: CASSVASGGTYEQYF.

The chain employs TRBV3-1 (or the pseudogene TRBV3-2) and TRBJ1-5; D is ambiguous. This CDR3 has 15 amino acids. V dropped 0 bases and J dropped 3 bases, with 9 bases sitting between them. Germline V gene data show CDR1 as LGHDT and CDR2 as YNNKEL (reference sequence). The CDR3 loop is CASSQDSTVNQPQHF. The CDR3 region has the DNA TGTGCCAGCAGCCAAGATAGCACTGTCAATCAGCCCCAGCATTTT.

The rearrangement links TRBV24-1 to TRBJ1-4; 8 bases agree with TRBD1. The CDR3 is 15 residues long. Germline V gene lookup returns CDR1 KGHDR and CDR2 SFDVKD. V shed 5 bases, J shed 2 bases, and the junction held 3 bases outside the gene matches. As DNA, the CDR3 is TGTGCCACCAGTGCTCGGACAGGGACTAATGAAAAACTGTTTTTT. Translation gives CATSARTGTNEKLFF.